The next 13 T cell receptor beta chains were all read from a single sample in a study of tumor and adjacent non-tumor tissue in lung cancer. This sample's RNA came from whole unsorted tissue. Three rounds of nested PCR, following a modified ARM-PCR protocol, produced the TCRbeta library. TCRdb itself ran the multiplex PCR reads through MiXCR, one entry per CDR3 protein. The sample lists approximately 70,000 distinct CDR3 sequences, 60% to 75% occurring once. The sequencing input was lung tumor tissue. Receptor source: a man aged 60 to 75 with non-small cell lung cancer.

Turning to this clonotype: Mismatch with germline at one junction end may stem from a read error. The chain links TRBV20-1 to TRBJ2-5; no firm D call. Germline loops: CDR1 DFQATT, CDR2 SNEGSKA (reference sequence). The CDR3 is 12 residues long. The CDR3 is CNALEVVETQYF. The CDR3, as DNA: TGCAATGCTTTAGAGGTGGTGGAGACCCAATACTTC.

The CDR3 is CATSHGTSGRAGMTANEQFF. CDR3 nucleotide sequence: TGTGCCACCAGTCACGGCACTAGTGGGAGGGCCGGTATGACCGCCAATGAGCAGTTCTTC. The chain recombines TRBV24-1 with TRBJ2-1; TRBD2 matches at 7 bases. This CDR3 is 20 amino acids long. Germline V CDR1 and CDR2: KGHDR, SFDVKD. J was trimmed by 6 bases and V by 6 bases; bases with no gene match: 25.

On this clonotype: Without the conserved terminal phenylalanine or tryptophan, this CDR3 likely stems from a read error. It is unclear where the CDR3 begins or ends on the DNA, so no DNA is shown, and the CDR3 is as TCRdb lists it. This CDR3 is CASGGGPGETQHL. The chain employs TRBV6-5 and TRBJ2-5; the table's D call, TRBD1, was not checked against the DNA. In germline, CDR1 is MNHEY, CDR2 SVGAGI. The CDR3 length equals 13 residues, ends included.

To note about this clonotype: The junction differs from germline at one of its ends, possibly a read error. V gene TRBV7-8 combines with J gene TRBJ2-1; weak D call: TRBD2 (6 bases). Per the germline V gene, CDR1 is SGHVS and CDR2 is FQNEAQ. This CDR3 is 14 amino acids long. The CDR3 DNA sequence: TGTGCCAGCAGCCCGCTTAGTCGGAGGGATGATCAGTTCTTC. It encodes CASSPLSRRDDQFF. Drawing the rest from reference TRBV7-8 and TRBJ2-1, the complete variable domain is GAGVSQSPRYKVAKRGQDVALRCDPISGHVSLFWYQQALGQGPEFLTYFQNEAQLDKSGLPSDRFFAERPEGSVSTLKIQRTQQEDSAVYLCASSPLSRRDDQFFGPGTRLTVL.

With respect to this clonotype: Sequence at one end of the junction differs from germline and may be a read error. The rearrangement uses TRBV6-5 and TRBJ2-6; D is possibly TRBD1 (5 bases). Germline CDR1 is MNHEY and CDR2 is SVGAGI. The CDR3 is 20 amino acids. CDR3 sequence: CATSYLLRTRGALGANVLTF. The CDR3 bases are TGTGCCACCAGTTATCTCCTAAGGACAAGGGGCGCGTTGGGGGCCAACGTCCTGACTTTC.

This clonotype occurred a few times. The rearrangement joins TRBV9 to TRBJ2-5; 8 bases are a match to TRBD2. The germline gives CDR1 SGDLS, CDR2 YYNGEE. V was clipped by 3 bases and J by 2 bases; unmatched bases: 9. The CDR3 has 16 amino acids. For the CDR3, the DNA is TGTGCCAGCAGCGGGACGGGACTAGGGGCTCAAGAGACCCAGTACTTC. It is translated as CASSGTGLGAQETQYF.

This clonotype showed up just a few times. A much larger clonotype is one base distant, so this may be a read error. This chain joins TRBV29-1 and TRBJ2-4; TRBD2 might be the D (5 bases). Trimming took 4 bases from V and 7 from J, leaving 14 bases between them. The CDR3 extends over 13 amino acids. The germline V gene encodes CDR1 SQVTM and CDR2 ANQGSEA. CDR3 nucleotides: TGCAGCGTTGTAGCCCCGGGAATGAACATTCAGTACTTC. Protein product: CSVVAPGMNIQYF. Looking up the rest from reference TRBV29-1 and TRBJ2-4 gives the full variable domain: SAVISQKPSRDICQRGTSLTIQCQVDSQVTMMFWYRQQPGQSLTLIATANQGSEATYESGFVIDKFPISRPNLTFSTLTVSNMSPEDSSIYLCSVVAPGMNIQYFGAGTRLSVL.

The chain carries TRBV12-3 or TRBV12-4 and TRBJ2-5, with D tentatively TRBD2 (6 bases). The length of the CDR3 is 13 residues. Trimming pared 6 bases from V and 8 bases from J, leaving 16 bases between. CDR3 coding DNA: TGTGCCAGCAGGATAGCGGAAGTGGAAACCCAGTACTTC. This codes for CASRIAEVETQYF.

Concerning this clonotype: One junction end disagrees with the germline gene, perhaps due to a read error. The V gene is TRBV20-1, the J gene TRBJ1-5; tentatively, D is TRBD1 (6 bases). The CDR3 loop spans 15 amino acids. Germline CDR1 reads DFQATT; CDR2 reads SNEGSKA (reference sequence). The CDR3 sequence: CSAPRGAGVNQPEHF. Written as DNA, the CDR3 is TGCAGTGCCCCTCGGGGGGCAGGGGTCAACCAGCCCGAGCATTTT.

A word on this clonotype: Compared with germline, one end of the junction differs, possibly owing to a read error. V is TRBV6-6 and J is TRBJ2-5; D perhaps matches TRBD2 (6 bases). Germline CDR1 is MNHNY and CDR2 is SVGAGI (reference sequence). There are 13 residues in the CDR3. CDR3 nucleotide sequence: TGTGCCAGCAGTTGGGGGGACCGAGGGACCCAGCACTTC. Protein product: CASSWGDRGTQHF.

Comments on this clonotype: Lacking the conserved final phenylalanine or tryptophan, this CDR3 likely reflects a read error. DNA of the CDR3: TGTGCCAGCACCCAAAGGAACAGCATGCTTACGGGGGCCAACGTCCTGACTCTC. It is translated as CASTQRNSMLTGANVLTL. The V and J genes are TRBV6-1 and TRBJ2-6, with D hard to call. In germline, CDR1 is MNHNS, CDR2 SASEGT. With 7 bases removed from V and 4 bases from J, the gap between germline ends came to 23 bases. The CDR3 is 18 amino acids.

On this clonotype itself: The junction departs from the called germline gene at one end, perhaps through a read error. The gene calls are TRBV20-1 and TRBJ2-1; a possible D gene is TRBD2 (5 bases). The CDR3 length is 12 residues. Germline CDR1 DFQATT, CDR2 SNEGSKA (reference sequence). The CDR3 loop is CSARGLIWEQSF. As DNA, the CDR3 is TGCAGTGCTAGAGGATTGATATGGGAGCAGTCCTTC.

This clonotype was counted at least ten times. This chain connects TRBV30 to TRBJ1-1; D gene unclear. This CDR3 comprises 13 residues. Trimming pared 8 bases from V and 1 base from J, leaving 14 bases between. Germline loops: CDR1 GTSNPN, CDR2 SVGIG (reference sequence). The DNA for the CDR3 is TGTGCCGCACAGCGAAACAGGAACACTGAAGCTTTCTTT. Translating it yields CAAQRNRNTEAFF.